This T cell receptor (beta chain) emerged from a study of CD8+CD57+ T cells in acquired aplastic anemia. Genomic DNA provided the template from which TCR beta VDJ and CDR3 profiles were obtained. MiXCR, run by TCRdb on the reads, gives a single entry per CDR3 protein. The table records about half a million distinct CDR3 sequences, around 30% of them present only once. The CDR3 contains 13 residues. The V gene lost 8 bases and the J gene lost 4 bases, with 13 bases spanning the gap. CDR1 KGHDR and CDR2 SFDVKD come from the germline V gene. Previously, flow cytometry had revealed CD8+CD57+ cell expansion in the patients chosen for sequencing.

The genes are TRBV24-1 and TRBJ1-1; D is possibly TRBD1 (5 bases). The sample was sorted CD4+, CD8+, or CD8+CD57+ T cells (not recorded which) from PBMCs. This clonotype originated in a human donor with aplastic anemia. The DNA for the CDR3 is TGTGCCACCACGAGACGGGGGAGCACTGAAGCTTTCTTT. Translation gives CATTRRGSTEAFF.